The entry below gives a single TCR beta chain sequence along with its context. The CDR3 runs 15 residues. Germline CDR1 is LGHNA and CDR2 is YSLEER. The V gene end was trimmed by 4 bases and the J gene end by 1 base; junction bases not matched to a gene: 6. The data were obtained in a study of cytomegalovirus exposure and HLA in healthy donors. Primers included in the PCR were 60 Vbeta and 13 Jbeta primers. Profiling relied on immunoSEQ multiplex PCR, and the TCRdb table lists in-frame clones only, not all of them. Seen here are about 93,000 clones, around 77% observed once, and the top ten hold approximately 0.6%.

This sequence was found in a man aged 25 to 40 in good health and CMV-seronegative. The chain uses TRBV4-3 and TRBJ2-7, with 8 nucleotides matching TRBD1. The sequencing sample was made of PBMCs. CDR3 sequence reads: CASSRVGQGSYEQYF. The CDR3 DNA reads as TGCGCCAGCAGCCGGGTAGGACAGGGATCCTACGAGCAGTACTTC.